Detailed here is one T cell receptor beta chain. The data derive from a study of blood T cell repertoires in COVID-19. Study context: Collection of acute and convalescent COVID-19 samples took place in the United States, Italy and Spain. T cells, B-cell-depleted T cells, or PBMCs provided the cDNA or gDNA that served as material.

In the authors' methods: The assay estimated nucleated cells by amplifying reference gene primers. Here immunoSEQ multiplex PCR was the method, and the copy in TCRdb shows in-frame clones only, minus some. That table gives V, J and clone size, and the DNA gave D and trimming. Of 150,000 to 200,000 clones listed, around three quarters are singletons. Germline V gives CDR1 LNHDA, CDR2 SQIVND (reference sequence). CDR3 length: 13 residues. The V and J ends lost 3 bases and 1 base respectively, with 7 bases between them. V is TRBV19 and J is TRBJ2-7, with D maybe TRBD2 (6 bases). Sample: peripheral blood. This sequence was found in a man aged 55-75 years with active or convalescent COVID-19. The CDR3 is CASSMEGSYEQYF. CDR3 sequence (DNA): TGTGCCAGTAGTATGGAGGGTTCCTACGAGCAGTACTTC. Based on the CDR3 plus reference TRBV19 and TRBJ2-7, the full variable domain is DGGITQSPKYLFRKEGQNVTLSCEQNLNHDAMYWYRQDPGQGLRLIYYSQIVNDFQKGDIAEGYSVSREKKESFPLTVTSAQKNPTAFYLCASSMEGSYEQYFGPGTRLTVT.